Following are 27 T cell receptor beta chains from one sample sequenced in a study of shared clonotypes between healthy human individuals. Assay used: immunoSEQ multiplex PCR; TCRdb lists only in-frame clones, some missing. The sample lists fewer than 200,000 clones; approximately 70% were seen once. The sample was memory CD4+ T cells sorted from blood. Subset described: CD45RA-negative fraction. The origin of the receptors is a young man in good health.

CDR3 amino acids: CASSIPRAEGAYNEQFF. In DNA, the CDR3 is TGTGCCAGCAGCATCCCCAGGGCCGAGGGAGCGTACAATGAGCAGTTCTTC. The chain combines TRBV28 with TRBJ2-1; the D call may be TRBD1 or TRBD2 (5 bases each). Germline loops: CDR1 MDHEN, CDR2 SYDVKM. The CDR3 is 17 amino acids. Between the trimmed V and J ends, which lost 6 bases and 4 bases, there was a span of 22 bases. The complete variable domain, with remaining parts taken from reference TRBV28 and TRBJ2-1, reads DVKVTQSSRYLVKRTGEKVFLECVQDMDHENMFWYRQDPGLGLRLIYFSYDVKMKEKGDIPEGYSVSREKKERFSLILESASTNQTSMYLCASSIPRAEGAYNEQFFGPGTRLTVL.

V gene TRBV19 combines with J gene TRBJ2-3; D uncertain. V lost 2 bases to trimming and J lost 2 bases, with 8 bases between them. This CDR3 is built from 14 residues. Germline values: CDR1 LNHDA, CDR2 SQIVND (reference sequence). For the CDR3, the DNA is TGTGCCAGTAGTATAAACGGTAACACAGATACGCAGTATTTT. As protein: CASSINGNTDTQYF.

This clone has only a few counts. The chain combines TRBV2 with TRBJ2-1, with TRBD2 identical over 11 bases. CDR1 and CDR2 (germline): SNHLY, FYNNEI. V trimming: 6 bases; J trimming: 7 bases; junction bases outside the gene matches: 8. The CDR3 is 15 residues long. CDR3 in DNA: TGTGCCAGCAGCCGGACTAGCGGGTTCGTAAATGAGCAGTTCTTC. Protein product: CASSRTSGFVNEQFF.

In its sample, this clone was seen a few times. The V gene is TRBV7-9, the J gene TRBJ1-1, with D perhaps matching TRBD1 (5 bases). V was clipped by 2 bases and J by 0 bases, with 13 bases between them. CDR1 SEHNR and CDR2 FQNEAQ come from the germline V gene (reference sequence). This CDR3 comprises 16 residues. DNA of the CDR3: TGTGCCAGCAGCTTATCGTGGGGGATGATGAACACTGAAGCTTTCTTT. Protein product: CASSLSWGMMNTEAFF.

In its sample, this clone was seen a few times. The rearrangement joins TRBV7-2 to TRBJ1-5, with D maybe TRBD1 (6 bases). V was cut by 4 bases and J by 5 bases, with 15 bases left in between. The germline gives CDR1 SGHTA, CDR2 FQGNSA. CDR3 size: 15 residues. The DNA for the CDR3 is TGTGCCAGCAGCTCCGAGTGGGGGGCGCATCAGCCCCAGCATTTT. Translation gives CASSSEWGAHQPQHF.

This sequence joins TRBV11-2 and TRBJ1-1, with 8 nucleotides matching TRBD1. With V trimmed by 3 bases and J by 8 bases, 8 bases remained unmatched. Germline V gene data show CDR1 as SGHAT and CDR2 as FQNNGV. This CDR3 has 14 amino acids. The CDR3 DNA reads as TGTGCCAGCAGCTTGGCAACAGGGGGTACCGAAGCTTTCTTT. Encoded protein: CASSLATGGTEAFF.

The rearrangement links TRBV28 to TRBJ1-1; TRBD1 is a possible D gene (6 bases). The CDR3 covers 14 residues. CDR1 is MDHEN and CDR2 is SYDVKM in the germline V gene. Between the trimmed V and J ends, which lost 8 bases and 4 bases, there was a span of 17 bases. The CDR3 coding sequence is TGTGCCAGCCCGCCGGGGGGCGAGTCCACTGAAGCTTTCTTT. This codes for CASPPGGESTEAFF.

CDR3 loop: CASSPLADSEQYF. Here the CDR3 DNA reads TGTGCCAGCTCACCACTAGCAGATAGCGAGCAGTACTTC. This chain uses TRBV18 with TRBJ2-7; D ambiguous. The germline V gene has CDR1 KGHSH and CDR2 LQKENI. The CDR3 is made up of 13 amino acids. V was cut by 1 base and J by 6 bases, with 10 bases left in between.

The V and J genes are TRBV25-1 and TRBJ2-1; D possibly corresponds to TRBD1 (6 bases). Looked up from germline, CDR1 is MGHDK and CDR2 is SYGVNS. The CDR3 spans 14 residues. The V gene lost 7 bases and the J gene lost 5 bases, with 15 bases spanning the gap. CDR3 DNA: TGTGCCAGCACCCGGACAGTTAGGGACAATGAGCAGTTCTTC. It encodes CASTRTVRDNEQFF.

The chain uses TRBV28 and TRBJ2-2; weak D call: TRBD2 (7 bases). V lost 7 bases and J lost 6, with 12 bases in between. The CDR3 totals 13 residues. Germline values: CDR1 MDHEN, CDR2 SYDVKM. CDR3 region: CASNLGGPGELFF. The CDR3 nucleotides are TGTGCCAGCAACTTGGGGGGGCCCGGGGAGCTGTTTTTT.

In nucleotides, the CDR3 is TGCGCCAGCAGCGCCGGACTGAACACTGAAGCTTTCTTT. Its protein is CASSAGLNTEAFF. This chain joins TRBV5-1 and TRBJ1-1; D gene ambiguous. This CDR3 region has 13 residues. V dropped 4 bases and J dropped 0 bases, with 7 bases sitting between them. Germline values: CDR1 SGHRS, CDR2 YFSETQ.

The gene calls are TRBV7-2 and TRBJ2-7; D uncertain. The CDR3 extends over 13 amino acids. Deletions cut 0 bases from V and 5 bases from J, with 8 bases between. CDR1 SGHTA and CDR2 FQGNSA come from the germline V gene. CDR3 region: CASSLAGLNEQYF. CDR3 coding DNA: TGTGCCAGCAGCTTAGCAGGGTTGAACGAGCAGTACTTC. Based on the CDR3 plus reference TRBV7-2 and TRBJ2-7, the full variable domain is GAGVSQSPSNKVTEKGKDVELRCDPISGHTALYWYRQSLGQGLEFLIYFQGNSAPDKSGLPSDRFSAERTGGSVSTLTIQRTQQEDSAVYLCASSLAGLNEQYFGPGTRLTVT.

The genes are TRBV5-4 and TRBJ2-3; D not resolved. Trimming pared 2 bases from V and 4 bases from J, leaving 5 bases between. The CDR3 consists of 12 residues. In germline, CDR1 is SGHNT, CDR2 YYREEE (reference sequence). The CDR3 here is CASSFSADTQYF. The CDR3 DNA sequence: TGTGCCAGCAGCTTTTCAGCAGATACGCAGTATTTT.

The J gene is TRBJ2-1, the V gene TRBV10-3; 8 nucleotides agree with TRBD2. Germline assignment: CDR1 ENHRY and CDR2 SYGVKD. Trimming removed 3 bases from V and 6 bases from J; junction bases left unmatched: 7. This CDR3 comprises 15 residues. CDR3: CAISEGTSLGNEQFF. As DNA, the CDR3 is TGTGCCATCAGTGAAGGGACTAGTCTAGGCAATGAGCAGTTCTTC.

The rearrangement links TRBV6-1 to TRBJ2-3; D may be TRBD1 or TRBD2 (6 bases each). Germline assignment: CDR1 MNHNS and CDR2 SASEGT. Trimming took off 6 bases at V and 3 bases at J, with 13 bases between the two ends. The CDR3 consists of 14 residues. CDR3 in DNA: TGTGCCAGCAGCGCATTAGGGGGGACAGATACGCAGTATTTT. Translated: CASSALGGTDTQYF.

For this clone: The junction shows a germline mismatch at one end, possibly a read error. The CDR3 region is CASSLAGQPNTEAFF. The CDR3 bases are TGTGCCAGCAGTTTGGCCGGACAGCCGAACACTGAAGCTTTCTTT. The chain joins TRBV5-5 to TRBJ1-1; D possibly corresponds to TRBD1 (6 bases). This CDR3 has 15 residues. Germline V gives CDR1 SGHKS, CDR2 YYEKEE (reference sequence). Complete variable domain (other parts from reference TRBV5-5 and TRBJ1-1): DAGVTQSPTHLIKTRGQQVTLRCSPISGHKSVSWYQQVLGQGPQFIFQYYEKEERGRGNFPDRFSARQFPNYSSELNVNALLLGDSALYLCASSLAGQPNTEAFFGQGTRLTVV.

The chain employs TRBV29-1 and TRBJ2-1; TRBD2 agrees at 11 bases. Per germline, CDR1 SQVTM and CDR2 ANQGSEA. With 7 bases clipped from V and 10 bases from J, the junction kept 3 bases outside the gene matches. The CDR3 extends over 11 amino acids. CDR3 sequence: CSAWTSGEQFF. CDR3 bases: TGCAGCGCCTGGACTAGCGGGGAGCAGTTCTTC.

The genes are TRBV29-1 and TRBJ2-3; D not certain. This CDR3 spans 14 amino acids. Germline V lookup: CDR1 SQVTM, CDR2 ANQGSEA. Between the trimmed V and J ends, which lost 0 bases and 4 bases, there was a span of 11 bases. Here the CDR3 reads CSVEDRSFADTQYF. The CDR3 DNA is TGCAGCGTTGAAGATCGTTCTTTTGCAGATACGCAGTATTTT.

This clone was found once. Additional DNA sequences in this sample encode the identical CDR3. The gene calls are TRBV5-1 and TRBJ2-3; the D gene is possibly TRBD1 (5 bases). The V and J ends lost 0 bases and 4 bases respectively, with 6 bases between them. Germline V gene sequence: CDR1 SGHRS, CDR2 YFSETQ. The CDR3 totals 13 residues. CDR3 residues: CASSLGGADTQYF. In DNA form, the CDR3 reads TGCGCCAGCAGCTTGGGGGGCGCAGATACGCAGTATTTT.

The rearrangement joins TRBV11-2 to TRBJ2-4; 7 bases match TRBD2. CDR1 is SGHAT, CDR2 FQNNGV, per germline. The CDR3 extends over 12 amino acids. V lost 1 base, J lost 14 bases, and 5 bases stayed unmatched. CDR3 loop: CASSLAGGTEYF. CDR3 nucleotides: TGTGCCAGCAGCTTAGCCGGGGGGACGGAGTACTTC. Looking up the rest from reference TRBV11-2 and TRBJ2-4 gives the full variable domain: EAGVAQSPRYKIIEKRQSVAFWCNPISGHATLYWYQQILGQGPKLLIQFQNNGVVDDSQLPKDRFSAERLKGVDSTLKIQPAKLEDSAVYLCASSLAGGTEYFGAGTRLSVL.

This chain connects TRBV7-2 to TRBJ2-7; 14 positions match TRBD2. This CDR3 is 18 amino acids long. V shed 2 bases, J shed 4 bases, and the junction held 10 bases outside the gene matches. CDR1 and CDR2 from the germline V gene are SGHTA and FQGNSA. The DNA of the CDR3 is TGTGCCAGCAGCTTAAGCATAGGGACTAGCGGGAGAGGGTACGAGCAGTACTTC. Amino acid sequence: CASSLSIGTSGRGYEQYF.

This rearrangement joins TRBV5-4 to TRBJ1-2, with 7 bases aligning to TRBD1. This CDR3 spans 17 amino acids. V was pared by 3 bases and J by 1 base, with 12 bases of the junction left unmatched. In germline, CDR1 is SGHNT, CDR2 YYREEE (reference sequence). The CDR3 loop is CASSSWSRQGNNYGYTF. DNA of the CDR3: TGTGCCAGCAGCTCCTGGAGTCGACAGGGCAATAACTATGGCTACACCTTC.

For this clone: Additional DNA sequences in this sample encode the identical CDR3. The V and J genes are TRBV28 and TRBJ2-3; TRBD1 might be the D (6 bases). This CDR3 has 13 amino acids. V was shortened by 2 bases and J by 3 bases, with 6 bases between the two germline ends. Germline values: CDR1 MDHEN, CDR2 SYDVKM. CDR3: CASSLQGTDTQYF. Written as DNA, the CDR3 is TGTGCCAGCAGTTTACAGGGGACAGATACGCAGTATTTT.

The chain's CDR3 is CASSPRAGLYEKLFF. The CDR3 region has the DNA TGTGCCAGCAGTCCGAGGGCAGGGCTCTATGAAAAACTGTTTTTT. The rearrangement uses TRBV27 and TRBJ1-4, with D possibly TRBD1 on 5 matching bases. The germline V gene encodes CDR1 MNHEY and CDR2 SMNVEV (reference sequence). V lost 5 bases and J lost 6, with 16 bases in between. This CDR3 has 15 amino acids.

CDR3 nucleotide sequence: TGTGCCATCAGCTCGTCGTCCGACCATGGCTACACCTTC. Protein product: CAISSSSDHGYTF. The chain links TRBV10-3 to TRBJ1-2; D uncertain. This CDR3 comprises 13 residues. V was pared by 6 bases and J by 6 bases, with 14 bases between. The germline V gene has CDR1 ENHRY and CDR2 SYGVKD.

This rearrangement joins TRBV4-1 to TRBJ2-5; D may be TRBD2 (5 bases). Germline V lookup: CDR1 MGHRA, CDR2 YSYEKL. The CDR3 runs 14 residues. V was shortened by 4 bases and J by 3 bases, with 12 bases between the two germline ends. The CDR3 reads CASSRSGSEETQYF. CDR3 nucleotide sequence: TGCGCCAGCAGCCGGTCAGGTAGCGAAGAGACCCAGTACTTC.

The chain recombines TRBV11-2 with TRBJ1-1; D is undetermined. Per germline, CDR1 SGHAT and CDR2 FQNNGV. The CDR3 contains 14 residues. The ends were cut back, 4 bases at V and 5 bases at J, with 14 bases in the middle. CDR3 loop: CASSSPRGRTEAFF. The CDR3 bases are TGTGCCAGCAGCTCACCGCGAGGGCGAACTGAAGCTTTCTTT.